This T cell receptor beta chain was identified in a study of T-cell memory formation after mild COVID-19. Looking at the study overall: TCR clusters were largely donor specific. The study's findings and limits: A subset of responding clones appeared in pre-infection memory, suggesting cross-reactive memory joined. A second wave of clones peaked on day 37, and their SARS-CoV-2 specificity went unconfirmed.

Comments on this clonotype: Its target is not known.

The CDR3 is made up of 16 amino acids. Germline assignment: CDR1 DFQATT and CDR2 SNEGSKA (reference sequence). V dropped 0 bases and J dropped 0 bases, with 12 bases sitting between them. From 5'RACE with constant-segment primers came TCR alpha and TCR beta cDNA libraries that carried sample barcodes and UMIs. TCRdb re-called the 5' RACE reads with MiXCR, one entry per CDR3 protein. The data contain about 400,000 distinct CDR3 sequences, approximately 14% of them singletons. The source of this sequence is a man younger than 30 who had mild COVID-19 (a few samples of this study predate the infection). Cell type and time point are not known. This chain uses TRBV20-1 with TRBJ1-5; the D is unclear. Sequenced material: PBMCs or a T cell subset sorted from them (not recorded which). The CDR3 reads CSARDRRLGSNQPQHF. CDR3 DNA: TGCAGTGCTAGAGACAGGAGGTTGGGTAGCAATCAGCCCCAGCATTTT.